This TCR beta chain was identified during a study of blood T cell repertoires in COVID-19. The overall study: Spain, Italy and the United States supplied samples that represented acute and convalescent COVID-19.

Germline values: CDR1 DFQATT, CDR2 SNEGSKA (reference sequence). The CDR3 runs 11 residues. The ends were cut back, 3 bases at V and 5 bases at J, with 7 bases in the middle. Recovery among Cohort 3 donors was established by two negative PCRs, clearance, or symptom resolution. The protocol was immunoSEQ multiplex PCR, while the TCRdb copy is restricted to in-frame clones and leaves out a portion. The sample has around 450,000 clones, about nine tenths seen once. The chain combines TRBV20-1 with TRBJ2-5; D remains unclear. This clonotype originated in a woman aged 18-30 years who had recovered from COVID-19. Sequenced material: PBMCs or T cells enriched from blood (not recorded which). CDR3 residues: CSASSPETQYF. Written as DNA, the CDR3 is TGCAGTGCTAGTAGCCCGGAGACCCAGTACTTC.